This entry concerns a single TCR beta chain. The sample is drawn from a study of blood T cell repertoires in COVID-19. About the study: Italy, Spain and the United States were the sources of the convalescent and acute COVID-19 samples.

Germline V gene lookup returns CDR1 SQVTM and CDR2 ANQGSEA. V was trimmed by 6 bases and J by 4 bases, leaving 30 bases between them. CDR3 length: 18 amino acids. In terms of age and location, participants ranged from roughly 18 to 95 years and lived in approximately 24 US areas. Donors of Cohort 3 who recovered were those that had two negative PCRs, clearance, or symptom resolution. Repertoires were generated with immunoSEQ multiplex PCR, while TCRdb's copy carries only in-frame clones and drops some. The top ten hold 0.6% to 0.7% of the sample, which has more than 400,000 clones, roughly 88% seen once.

The chain is built from TRBV29-1 and TRBJ1-2, with D unclear. The specimen was PBMCs or T cells enriched from blood (not recorded which). This TCR came from a man between 18 and 29 years old who had recovered from COVID-19. As DNA, the CDR3 is TGCAGCGTAGATCTTCTGAACCCTACCGAGAATTCATTCTATGGCTACACCTTC. Its protein is CSVDLLNPTENSFYGYTF.